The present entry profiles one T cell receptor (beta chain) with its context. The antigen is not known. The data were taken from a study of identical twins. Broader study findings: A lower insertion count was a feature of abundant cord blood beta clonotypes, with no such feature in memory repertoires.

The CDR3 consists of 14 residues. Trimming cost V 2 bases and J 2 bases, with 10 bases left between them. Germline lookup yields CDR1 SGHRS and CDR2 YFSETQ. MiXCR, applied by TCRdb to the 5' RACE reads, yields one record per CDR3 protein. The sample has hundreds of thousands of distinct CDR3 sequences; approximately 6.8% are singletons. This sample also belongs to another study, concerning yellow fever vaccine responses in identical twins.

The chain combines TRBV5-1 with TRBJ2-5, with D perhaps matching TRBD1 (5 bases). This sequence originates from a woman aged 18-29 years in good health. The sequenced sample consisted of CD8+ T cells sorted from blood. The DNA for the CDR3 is TGCGCCAGCAGCTTAGAAACAGGTCAAGAGACCCAGTACTTC. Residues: CASSLETGQETQYF.